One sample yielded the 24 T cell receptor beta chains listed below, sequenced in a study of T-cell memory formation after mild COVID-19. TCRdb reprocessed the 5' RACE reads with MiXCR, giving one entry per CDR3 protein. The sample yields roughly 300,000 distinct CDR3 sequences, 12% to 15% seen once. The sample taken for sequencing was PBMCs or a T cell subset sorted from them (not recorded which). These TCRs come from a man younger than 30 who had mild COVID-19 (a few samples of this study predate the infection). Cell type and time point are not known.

The CDR3, as DNA: TGTGCCAGCAGCCCCCGGGACTCCGCCTACAATGAGCAGTTCTTC. Translated, it gives CASSPRDSAYNEQFF. This chain joins TRBV7-2 and TRBJ2-1; possible D gene TRBD2, 6 bases. Germline V gene lookup returns CDR1 SGHTA and CDR2 FQGNSA. V dropped 5 bases and J dropped 2 bases, with 13 bases sitting between them. The CDR3 runs to 15 residues.

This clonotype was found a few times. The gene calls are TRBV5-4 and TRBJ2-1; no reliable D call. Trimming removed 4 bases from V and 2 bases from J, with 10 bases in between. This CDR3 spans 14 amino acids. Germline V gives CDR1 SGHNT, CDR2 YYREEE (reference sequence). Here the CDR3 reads CASSPRSTYNEQFF. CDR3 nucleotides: TGTGCCAGCAGCCCCAGGAGTACCTACAATGAGCAGTTCTTC.

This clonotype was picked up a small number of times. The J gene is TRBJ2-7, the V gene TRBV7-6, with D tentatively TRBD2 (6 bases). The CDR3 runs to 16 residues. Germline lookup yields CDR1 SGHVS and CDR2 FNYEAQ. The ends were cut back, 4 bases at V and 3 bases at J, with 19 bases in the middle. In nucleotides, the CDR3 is TGTGCCAGCAGCTCCATTAGGTCCGGGGGTTACTACGAGCAGTACTTC. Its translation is CASSSIRSGGYYEQYF.

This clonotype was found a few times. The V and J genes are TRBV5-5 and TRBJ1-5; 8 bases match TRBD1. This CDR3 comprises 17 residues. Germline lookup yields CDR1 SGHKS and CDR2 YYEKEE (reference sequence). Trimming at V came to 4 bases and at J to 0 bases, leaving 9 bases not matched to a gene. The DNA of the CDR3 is TGTGCCAGCAGCCCCACCGGGACAGGCGATAGCAATCAGCCCCAGCATTTT. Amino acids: CASSPTGTGDSNQPQHF.

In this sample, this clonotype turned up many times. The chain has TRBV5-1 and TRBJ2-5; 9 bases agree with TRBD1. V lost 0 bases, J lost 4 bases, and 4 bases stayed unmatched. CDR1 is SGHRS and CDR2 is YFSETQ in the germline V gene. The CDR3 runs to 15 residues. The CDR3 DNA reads TGCGCCAGCAGCTTGGGGGACAGGGTTGGAGAGACCCAGTACTTC. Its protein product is CASSLGDRVGETQYF.

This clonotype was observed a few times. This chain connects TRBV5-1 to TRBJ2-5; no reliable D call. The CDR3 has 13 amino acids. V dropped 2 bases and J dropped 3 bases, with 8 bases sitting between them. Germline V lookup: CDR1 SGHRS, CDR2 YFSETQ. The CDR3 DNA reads TGCGCCAGCAGCTTCCGAGTCAAAGAGACCCAGTACTTC. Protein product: CASSFRVKETQYF.

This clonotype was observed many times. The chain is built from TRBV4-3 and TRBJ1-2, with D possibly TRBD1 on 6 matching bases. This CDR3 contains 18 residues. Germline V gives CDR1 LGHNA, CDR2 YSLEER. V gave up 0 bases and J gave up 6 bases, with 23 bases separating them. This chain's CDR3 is CASSQDSTHIQGLDGYTF. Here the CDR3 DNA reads TGCGCCAGCAGCCAAGATTCTACTCACATACAGGGACTAGATGGCTACACCTTC.

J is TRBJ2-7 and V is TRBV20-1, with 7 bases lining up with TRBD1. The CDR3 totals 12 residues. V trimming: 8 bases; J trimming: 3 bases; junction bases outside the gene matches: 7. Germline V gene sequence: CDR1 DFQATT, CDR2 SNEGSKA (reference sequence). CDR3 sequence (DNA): TGCAGTATGACAGGGAACGACTACGAGCAGTACTTC. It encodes CSMTGNDYEQYF.

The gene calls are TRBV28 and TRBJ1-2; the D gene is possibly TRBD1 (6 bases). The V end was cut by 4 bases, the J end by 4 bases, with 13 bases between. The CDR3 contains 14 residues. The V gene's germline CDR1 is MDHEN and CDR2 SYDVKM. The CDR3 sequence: CASSSGGQVYGYTF. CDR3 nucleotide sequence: TGTGCCAGCAGTTCCGGGGGGCAGGTCTATGGCTACACCTTC.

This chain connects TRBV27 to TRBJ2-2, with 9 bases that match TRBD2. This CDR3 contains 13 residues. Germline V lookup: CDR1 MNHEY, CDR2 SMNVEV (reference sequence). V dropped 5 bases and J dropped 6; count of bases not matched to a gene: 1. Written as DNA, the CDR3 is TGTGCCAGCAGTGCGGGGGGGGCCGGGGAGCTGTTTTTT. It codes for CASSAGGAGELFF.

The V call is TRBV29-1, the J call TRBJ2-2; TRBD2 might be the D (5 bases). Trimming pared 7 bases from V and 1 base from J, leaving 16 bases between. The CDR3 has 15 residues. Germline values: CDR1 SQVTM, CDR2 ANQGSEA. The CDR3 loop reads CSARQTNQNTGELFF. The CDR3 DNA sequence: TGCAGCGCTCGGCAGACTAACCAGAACACCGGGGAGCTGTTTTTT.

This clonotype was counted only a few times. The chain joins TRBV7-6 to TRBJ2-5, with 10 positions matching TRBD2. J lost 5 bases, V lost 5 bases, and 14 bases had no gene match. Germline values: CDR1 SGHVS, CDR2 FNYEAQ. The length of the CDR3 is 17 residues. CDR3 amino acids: CASSPRGAGGPVETQYF. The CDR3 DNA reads TGTGCCAGCAGCCCCCGGGGAGCGGGGGGGCCGGTTGAGACCCAGTACTTC.

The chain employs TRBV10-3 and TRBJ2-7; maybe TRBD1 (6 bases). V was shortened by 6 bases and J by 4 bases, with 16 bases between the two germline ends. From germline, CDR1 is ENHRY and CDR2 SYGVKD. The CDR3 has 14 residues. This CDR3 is CAIRNPTGQYEQYF. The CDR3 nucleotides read TGTGCCATCAGGAACCCGACAGGACAATACGAGCAGTACTTC.

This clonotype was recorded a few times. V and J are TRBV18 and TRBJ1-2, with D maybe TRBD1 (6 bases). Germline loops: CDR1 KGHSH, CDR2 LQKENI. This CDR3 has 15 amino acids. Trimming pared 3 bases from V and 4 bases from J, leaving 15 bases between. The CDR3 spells CASSPESTGSYGYTF. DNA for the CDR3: TGTGCCAGCTCACCCGAATCCACAGGGAGCTATGGCTACACCTTC. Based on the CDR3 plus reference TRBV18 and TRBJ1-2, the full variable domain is NAGVMQNPRHLVRRRGQEARLRCSPMKGHSHVYWYRQLPEEGLKFMVYLQKENIIDESGMPKERFSAEFPKEGPSILRIQQVVRGDSAAYFCASSPESTGSYGYTFGSGTRLTVV.

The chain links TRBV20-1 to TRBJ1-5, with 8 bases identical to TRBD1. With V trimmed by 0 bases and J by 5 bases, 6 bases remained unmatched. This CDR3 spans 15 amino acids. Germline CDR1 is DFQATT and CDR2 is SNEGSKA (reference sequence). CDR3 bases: TGCAGTGCTAGAGAAATGGACAGGGAATATCAGCCCCAGCATTTT. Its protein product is CSAREMDREYQPQHF.

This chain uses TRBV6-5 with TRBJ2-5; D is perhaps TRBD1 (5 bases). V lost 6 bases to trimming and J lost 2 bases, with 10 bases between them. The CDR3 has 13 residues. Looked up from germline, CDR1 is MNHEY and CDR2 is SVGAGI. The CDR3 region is CASRGLPQETQYF. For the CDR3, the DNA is TGTGCCAGCAGGGGGCTACCACAAGAGACCCAGTACTTC.

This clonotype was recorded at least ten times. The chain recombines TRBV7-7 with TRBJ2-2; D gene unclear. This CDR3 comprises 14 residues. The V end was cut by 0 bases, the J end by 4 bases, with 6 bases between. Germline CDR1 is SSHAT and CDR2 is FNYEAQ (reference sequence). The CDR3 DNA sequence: TGTGCCAGCAGCTTAGCACAGTTCACCGGGGAGCTGTTTTTT. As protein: CASSLAQFTGELFF.

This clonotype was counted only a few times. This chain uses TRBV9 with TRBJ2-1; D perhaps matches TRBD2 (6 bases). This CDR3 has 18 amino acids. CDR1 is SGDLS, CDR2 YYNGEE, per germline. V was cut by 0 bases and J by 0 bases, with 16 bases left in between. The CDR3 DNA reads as TGTGCCAGCAGCGTAGGGGGCTTTAGCGGCAGCTCCTACAATGAGCAGTTCTTC. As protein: CASSVGGFSGSSYNEQFF. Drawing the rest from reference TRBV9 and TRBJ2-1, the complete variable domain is DSGVTQTPKHLITATGQRVTLRCSPRSGDLSVYWYQQSLDQGLQFLIQYYNGEERAKGNILERFSAQQFPDLHSELNLSSLELGDSALYFCASSVGGFSGSSYNEQFFGPGTRLTVL.

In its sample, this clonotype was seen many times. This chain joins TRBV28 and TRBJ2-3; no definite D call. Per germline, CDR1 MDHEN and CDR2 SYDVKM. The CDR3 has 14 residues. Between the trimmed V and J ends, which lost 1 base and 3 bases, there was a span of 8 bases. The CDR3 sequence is CASSLSGPTDTQYF. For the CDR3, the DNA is TGTGCCAGCAGTTTATCCGGACCAACAGATACGCAGTATTTT.

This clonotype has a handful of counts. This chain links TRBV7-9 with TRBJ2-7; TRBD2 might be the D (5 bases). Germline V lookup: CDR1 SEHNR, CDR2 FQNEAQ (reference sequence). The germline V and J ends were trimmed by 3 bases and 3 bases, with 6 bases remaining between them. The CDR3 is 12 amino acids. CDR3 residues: CASSFSGYEQYV. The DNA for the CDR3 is TGTGCCAGCAGCTTCAGCGGCTACGAGCAGTACGTC.

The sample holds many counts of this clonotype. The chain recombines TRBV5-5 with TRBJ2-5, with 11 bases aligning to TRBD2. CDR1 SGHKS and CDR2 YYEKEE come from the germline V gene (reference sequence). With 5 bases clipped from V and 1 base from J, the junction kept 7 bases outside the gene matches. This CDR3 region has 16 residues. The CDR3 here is CASRLLAGALQETQYF. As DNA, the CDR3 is TGTGCCAGCAGATTACTAGCGGGGGCCCTCCAAGAGACCCAGTACTTC.

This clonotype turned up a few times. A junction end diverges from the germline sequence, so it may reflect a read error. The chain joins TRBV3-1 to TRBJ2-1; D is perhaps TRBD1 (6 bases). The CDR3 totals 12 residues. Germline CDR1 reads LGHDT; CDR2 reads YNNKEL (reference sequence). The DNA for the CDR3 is TGTGCCAGCAGCCAAGTTAGGGGGACAAAGCTCTTC. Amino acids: CASSQVRGTKLF.

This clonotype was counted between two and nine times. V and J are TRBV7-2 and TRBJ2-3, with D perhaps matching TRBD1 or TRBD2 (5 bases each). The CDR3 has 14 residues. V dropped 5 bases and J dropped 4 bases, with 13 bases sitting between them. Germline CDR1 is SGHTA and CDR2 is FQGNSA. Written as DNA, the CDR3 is TGTGCCAGCAGCCAGGGACCTGTCGCAGATACGCAGTATTTT. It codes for CASSQGPVADTQYF.

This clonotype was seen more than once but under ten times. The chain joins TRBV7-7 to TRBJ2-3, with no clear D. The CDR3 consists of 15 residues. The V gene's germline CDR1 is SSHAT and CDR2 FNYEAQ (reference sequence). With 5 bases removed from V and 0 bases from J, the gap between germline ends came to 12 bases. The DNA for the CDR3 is TGTGCCAGCAGCGCAATGGCGGTGAGCACAGATACGCAGTATTTT. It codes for CASSAMAVSTDTQYF.